This T cell receptor (beta chain) was recovered during a study of neurological immune-mediated disorders. Study observations and caveats: HTLV-1-associated myelopathy had the most TCR clonal expansion, whereas multiple sclerosis had the least (lower than in healthy controls).

In this sample, this clonotype turned up many times. Antigen unknown. Per the germline V gene, CDR1 is SGDLS and CDR2 is YYNGEE. Trimming removed 0 bases from V and 7 bases from J, with 2 bases in between. This CDR3 spans 12 amino acids. The time point: technical triplicate 1. The team produced cDNA through 5'RACE using 10-nucleotide random UMIs. Each CDR3 protein is one row after TCRdb ran MiXCR on the 5' RACE reads. The data contain tens of thousands of distinct CDR3 sequences, around 14% of them seen just once; the ten biggest clones take up 5.5%. The chain uses TRBV9 and TRBJ1-6; D remains unclear. Specimen: CD4+ T cells from blood. The clonotype was recovered from a female donor with HTLV-1-associated myelopathy (HAM/TSP). The CDR3 nucleotides are TGTGCCAGCAGCGTAGGGAATTCACCCCTCCACTTT. It codes for CASSVGNSPLHF.